Following are 16 T cell receptor beta chains from one sample sequenced in a study of CD8+CD57+ T cells in acquired aplastic anemia. Previously, flow cytometry had revealed CD8+CD57+ cell expansion in the patients chosen for sequencing. Genomic DNA constituted the template upon which TCR beta VDJ and CDR3 profiling was performed. MiXCR, applied by TCRdb to the reads, yields one record per CDR3 protein. Of under 200,000 distinct CDR3 sequences listed, less than 60% were seen once; the top ten hold about 1.8%. The sample consisted of sorted CD4+, CD8+, or CD8+CD57+ T cells (not recorded which) from PBMCs. Source of these receptors: a human donor with aplastic anemia.

V gene TRBV7-2 combines with J gene TRBJ2-3, with TRBD2 identical over 9 bases. J gave up 8 bases and V 5 bases, and 8 bases lay outside the gene matches. Germline V gene sequence: CDR1 SGHTA, CDR2 FQGNSA. This CDR3 has 14 residues. This CDR3 reads CASSRTTTSGTQYF. DNA for the CDR3: TGTGCCAGCAGCCGAACCACGACTAGCGGTACGCAGTATTTT.

The CDR3, as DNA: TGTGCCAGCAGCTTAGATGGACCACCCACAGATACGCAGTATTTT. Translation gives CASSLDGPPTDTQYF. The chain combines TRBV11-2 with TRBJ2-3, with D unresolved. The CDR3 totals 15 residues. V lost 0 bases, J lost 2 bases, and 9 bases lay in between. Germline V gene lookup returns CDR1 SGHAT and CDR2 FQNNGV.

V gene TRBV12-3 or TRBV12-4 combines with J gene TRBJ1-1, with D unclear. Trimming shortened V by 6 bases and J by 1 base, and 6 bases separated the two germline ends. The CDR3 has 12 residues. The CDR3 sequence is CASRIQNTEAFF. The CDR3 bases are TGTGCCAGCAGGATACAGAACACTGAAGCTTTCTTT.

The gene calls are TRBV9 and TRBJ2-7, with D tentatively TRBD1 or TRBD2 (5 bases each). With 0 bases removed from V and 2 bases from J, the gap between germline ends came to 12 bases. CDR1 and CDR2 (germline): SGDLS, YYNGEE. The CDR3 runs 15 residues. CDR3 DNA sequence: TGTGCCAGCAGCGTAGGTGGGGGTCTAACCTACGAGCAGTACTTC. The encoded protein is CASSVGGGLTYEQYF.

This rearrangement joins TRBV5-1 to TRBJ1-6; D not certain. V was shortened by 6 bases and J by 7 bases, with 14 bases between the two germline ends. The CDR3 is 14 amino acids. CDR1 is SGHRS, CDR2 YFSETQ, per germline. In DNA form, the CDR3 reads TGCGCCAGCACGCCCGGGAATGTCAATTCACCCCTCCACTTT. Amino acid sequence: CASTPGNVNSPLHF.

This clonotype was picked up many times. The V and J genes are TRBV12-3 or TRBV12-4 and TRBJ2-1; D uncertain. V dropped 2 bases and J dropped 7 bases, with 9 bases sitting between them. The CDR3 has 13 residues. The DNA for the CDR3 is TGTGCCAGCAGTTTATCAGCCGGGAATGAGCAGTTCTTC. Its translation: CASSLSAGNEQFF.

With respect to this clonotype: An end of the junction does not agree with germline; a read error may underlie this. The chain is built from TRBV2 and TRBJ2-3; TRBD2 aligns across 8 bases. CDR3 length equals 16 residues. Germline CDR1 reads SNHLY; CDR2 reads FYNNEI. The CDR3, as DNA: TGTGCCAGCAGTGGGTTGCGGGGGGCCACCACAGATACGCGGAATTTT. This gives the protein CASSGLRGATTDTRNF. Variable domain in full (rest from reference TRBV2 and TRBJ2-3): EPEVTQTPSHQVTQMGQEVILRCVPISNHLYFYWYRQILGQKVEFLVSFYNNEISEKSEIFDDQFSVERPDGSNFTLKIRSTKLEDSAMYFCASSGLRGATTDTRNFGPGTRLTVL.

There are many counts of this clonotype. The chain couples TRBV10-3 to TRBJ1-1; 7 bases are shared with TRBD1. The CDR3 has 15 amino acids. Trimming at V came to 4 bases and at J to 2 bases, leaving 7 bases not matched to a gene. CDR1 and CDR2 (germline): ENHRY, SYGVKD. CDR3 amino acids: CAISGLTGVNTEAFF. The CDR3 DNA sequence: TGTGCCATCAGTGGTCTAACAGGGGTCAACACTGAAGCTTTCTTT.

The chain employs TRBV2 and TRBJ1-4; TRBD1 matches 7 bases. V trimming: 10 bases; J trimming: 8 bases; junction bases outside the gene matches: 7. The CDR3 is made up of 12 amino acids. CDR1 and CDR2 from the germline V gene are SNHLY and FYNNEI. CDR3 loop: CANRDSREKLFF. CDR3 nucleotide sequence: TGTGCCAACCGGGACAGCCGGGAAAAACTGTTTTTT. Using reference TRBV2 and TRBJ1-4 for the parts outside the CDR3, the full variable domain is EPEVTQTPSHQVTQMGQEVILRCVPISNHLYFYWYRQILGQKVEFLVSFYNNEISEKSEIFDDQFSVERPDGSNFTLKIRSTKLEDSAMYFCANRDSREKLFFGSGTQLSVL.

The V and J genes are TRBV19 and TRBJ1-5; D ambiguous. The CDR3 runs to 9 residues. Germline CDR1 reads LNHDA; CDR2 reads SQIVND (reference sequence). Trimming left V 8 bases short and J 7 bases short, with 3 bases between. DNA for the CDR3: TGTGCCAGTGGGCAGCCCCAGCATTTT. Protein sequence: CASGQPQHF.

The J gene is TRBJ1-1, the V gene TRBV4-1; D remains ambiguous. The CDR3 contains 12 residues. Per germline, CDR1 MGHRA and CDR2 YSYEKL. Trimming left V 3 bases short and J 5 bases short, with 7 bases between. The CDR3 sequence is CASSHFLTEAFF. CDR3 DNA: TGCGCCAGCAGCCATTTTTTGACTGAAGCTTTCTTT.

This CDR3 reads CSGEPGGSNTEAFF. The CDR3 region has the DNA TGCAGCGGGGAACCCGGGGGGAGCAACACTGAAGCTTTCTTT. This chain joins TRBV29-1 and TRBJ1-1; tentatively, D is TRBD1 (5 bases). The germline V gene has CDR1 SQVTM and CDR2 ANQGSEA. The V and J ends lost 7 bases and 2 bases respectively, with 17 bases between them. This CDR3 spans 14 amino acids.

This chain uses TRBV6-1 with TRBJ2-7; perhaps TRBD2 as D (6 bases). The closer fit of TRBJ2-5 to the DNA end suggests the J call may be wrong. There are 14 residues in the CDR3. Germline lookup yields CDR1 MNHNS and CDR2 SASEGT. The CDR3 bases are TGTGCCAGCAGTGAACGGGGGTCAGGGGAGACCCAGTACTTC. Translation gives CASSERGSGETQYF.

This chain connects TRBV7-3 to TRBJ1-1; D is perhaps TRBD1 (6 bases). The germline V gene encodes CDR1 SGHTA and CDR2 FQGTGA. The CDR3 extends over 13 amino acids. With 6 bases removed from V and 1 base from J, the gap between germline ends came to 9 bases. CDR3 protein: CASRLQGNTEAFF. In nucleotides, the CDR3 is TGTGCCAGCAGACTACAGGGGAACACTGAAGCTTTCTTT.

The J gene is TRBJ1-2, the V gene TRBV20-1; 7 bases agree with TRBD1. Germline V gene data show CDR1 as DFQATT and CDR2 as SNEGSKA (reference sequence). Losses at the gene ends were 3 bases for V and 7 bases for J; bases not matched to a gene: 8. CDR3 length: 13 residues. DNA for the CDR3: TGCAGTGCTAGGGACGACAGGGTAGTTGGCTACACCTTC. Protein product: CSARDDRVVGYTF.

A note on this clonotype: One end of the junction varies from germline; a read error may be responsible. The V and J genes are TRBV19 and TRBJ2-2; D is perhaps TRBD2 (6 bases). Germline loops: CDR1 LNHDA, CDR2 SQIVND (reference sequence). The CDR3 consists of 13 residues. CDR3 DNA sequence: TGTGCCAGTAGTTCGGCGGGGATCGGGGGGCTGTTTTTT. This translates into CASSSAGIGGLFF. Full variable domain (remainder filled in from reference TRBV19 and TRBJ2-2): DGGITQSPKYLFRKEGQNVTLSCEQNLNHDAMYWYRQDPGQGLRLIYYSQIVNDFQKGDIAEGYSVSREKKESFPLTVTSAQKNPTAFYLCASSSAGIGGLFFGEGSRLTVL.